This TCR beta chain derives from a study of blood T cell repertoires in COVID-19. The data were produced by immunoSEQ multiplex PCR, yet TCRdb's version contains in-frame clones alone and is incomplete. The data show more than 300,000 clones, 80% to 90% seen once. This clone was detected only once. The CDR3 sequence is 16 residues long. The V segment lost 6 bases and the J segment 8 bases; nucleotides outside the gene matches: 9. Germline V gives CDR1 MNHEY, CDR2 SMNVEV (reference sequence). This receptor was taken from a woman younger than 30 who had recovered from COVID-19. J is TRBJ1-6 and V is TRBV27; 11 bases agree with TRBD1. Sample: PBMCs or T cells enriched from blood (not recorded which). The CDR3 reads CASSLYSGQGDSPLHF. CDR3 nucleotide sequence: TGTGCCAGCAGCCTTTATTCGGGACAGGGGGATTCACCCCTCCACTTT.